A single sample gave rise to the 8 T cell receptor beta chains below, sequenced in a study of T cell repertoires in cytomegalovirus infection. Their cognate antigens are unknown. In TCRdb, the reads were re-called with MiXCR into one record per CDR3 protein. This table holds about 51,000 distinct CDR3 sequences, 20% found once. Specimen: CD8+ T cells from cultured PBMCs, collected from culture after CMV antigen stimulation. Receptor source: a human donor in good health (CMV status not recorded). Some clones in this sample may be carry-over from other donors' samples.

This clonotype has just a few counts. The chain is built from TRBV29-1 and TRBJ2-1; unclear D gene. The CDR3 runs to 12 residues. Looked up from germline, CDR1 is SQVTM and CDR2 is ANQGSEA. Trimming stripped 5 bases from V and 5 bases from J, with 10 bases between. The CDR3 sequence is CSVMASDNEQFF. The CDR3 coding sequence is TGCAGCGTTATGGCTTCGGACAATGAGCAGTTCTTC.

The CDR3 reads CASTAGWEQYF. For the CDR3, the DNA is TGTGCCAGCACCGCAGGGTGGGAGCAGTACTTC. The V gene is TRBV7-9, the J gene TRBJ2-7; D is possibly TRBD1 (5 bases). V lost 7 bases and J 7 bases, leaving 11 bases between the germline ends. The CDR3 spans 11 residues. In germline, CDR1 is SEHNR, CDR2 FQNEAQ (reference sequence).

A few counts support this clonotype. The chain is built from TRBV12-5 and TRBJ2-1, with 7 bases identical to TRBD2. V lost 0 bases to trimming and J lost 0 bases; unmatched junction nucleotides: 14. Germline CDR1 LGHNT, CDR2 FRNRAP. The CDR3 sequence is 20 residues long. The CDR3 DNA is TGTGCTAGTGGTTTGGTAAATACGGGAGGCCTATTTAGCTCCTACAATGAGCAGTTCTTC. Its translation: CASGLVNTGGLFSSYNEQFF.

This clonotype has just a few counts. V gene TRBV7-6 combines with J gene TRBJ1-4; D gene ambiguous. This CDR3 is 13 amino acids long. CDR1 SGHVS and CDR2 FNYEAQ come from the germline V gene. V shed 5 bases and J shed 3 bases, with 7 bases lying between them. This CDR3 reads CASSIDANEKLFF. The CDR3, as DNA: TGTGCCAGCAGCATTGACGCTAATGAAAAACTGTTTTTT.

This clonotype was recorded at least ten times. The chain joins TRBV6-2 or TRBV6-3 to TRBJ2-1, with 8 bases aligning to TRBD1. The ends lost 0 bases at V and 1 base at J; junction bases unmatched: 11. The germline CDR1 and CDR2 sequences are MNHEY and SVGEGT. The CDR3 consists of 19 residues. CDR3 bases: TGTGCCAGCAGTTACTCGATCTCGGTCAGGGGGCCTTCCTACAATGAGCAGTTCTTC. Translation: CASSYSISVRGPSYNEQFF.

This clonotype was observed many times. This chain joins TRBV7-9 and TRBJ2-1, with D perhaps TRBD2 (6 bases). Germline CDR1 is SEHNR and CDR2 is FQNEAQ (reference sequence). V lost 5 bases, J lost 8 bases, and 13 bases lay in between. There are 13 residues in the CDR3. The CDR3 DNA reads TGTGCCAGCAGCCGAGGCGGGACTGATGAGCAGTTCTTC. Translation: CASSRGGTDEQFF.

The chain carries TRBV7-9 and TRBJ2-4; D might be TRBD1 or TRBD2, each matching 6 bases. V was clipped by 7 bases and J by 0 bases, with 13 bases between them. Germline lookup yields CDR1 SEHNR and CDR2 FQNEAQ (reference sequence). The CDR3 is 15 amino acids. DNA of the CDR3: TGTGCCAGCACTGGAACGGGGGCAGCCAAAAACATTCAGTACTTC. Its protein product is CASTGTGAAKNIQYF. Variable domain in full (rest from reference TRBV7-9 and TRBJ2-4): DTGVSQNPRHKITKRGQNVTFRCDPISEHNRLYWYRQTLGQGPEFLTYFQNEAQLEKSRLLSDRFSAERPKGSFSTLEIQRTEQGDSAMYLCASTGTGAAKNIQYFGAGTRLSVL.

The sample holds many counts of this clonotype. This chain joins TRBV7-9 and TRBJ1-3; D not certain. The germline V gene has CDR1 SEHNR and CDR2 FQNEAQ (reference sequence). The CDR3 is made up of 14 amino acids. Trimming pared 5 bases from V and 0 bases from J, leaving 8 bases between. The CDR3 is CASSQDGSGNTIYF. As DNA, the CDR3 is TGTGCCAGCAGCCAGGACGGCTCTGGAAACACCATATATTTT.